These 22 T cell receptor beta chains came from one sample sequenced in a study of shared clonotypes between healthy human individuals. Using immunoSEQ multiplex PCR, the repertoire was profiled, and TCRdb retains in-frame clones only, with some absent. The data contain over 2 million clones, about 95% of them singletons. Naive CD8 cells comprised CD45RO-negative, CCR7-positively selected cells, excluding terminally differentiated effector memory CD45RA+ cells. The material sequenced was naive CD8+ T cells sorted from blood. The source of these receptors is a man between 18 and 29 years old in good health.

The rearrangement joins TRBV27 to TRBJ1-2; weak D call: TRBD1 (5 bases). Deletions cut 2 bases from V and 7 bases from J, with 20 bases between. The CDR3 totals 16 residues. CDR1 is MNHEY and CDR2 is SMNVEV in the germline V gene (reference sequence). Written as DNA, the CDR3 is TGTGCCAGCAGTTTACTAGGCCCGGGGACGCTGAGTGGCTACACCTTC. As protein: CASSLLGPGTLSGYTF.

V and J are TRBV19 and TRBJ2-1; perhaps D is TRBD1 or TRBD2 (5 bases each). Germline V gene sequence: CDR1 LNHDA, CDR2 SQIVND (reference sequence). Trimming took off 7 bases at V and 4 bases at J, with 11 bases between the two ends. The CDR3 length is 13 residues. The CDR3 DNA reads TGTGCCAGTAACCCTGAGGGGTACAATGAGCAGTTCTTC. Its translation is CASNPEGYNEQFF.

CDR3 DNA sequence: TGTGCCAGAAGCTTGCGGTCTAGCGGATACGCGGAGCAGTACTTC. Translation: CARSLRSSGYAEQYF. The genes are TRBV5-3 and TRBJ2-7, with TRBD2 matching 7 bases. TRBV5-3 is identified as an open reading frame with a role that is uncertain. CDR3 length: 15 residues. V lost 1 base to trimming and J lost 7 bases; unmatched junction nucleotides: 11.

This chain links TRBV2 with TRBJ2-7; 10 positions agree with TRBD2. J gave up 6 bases and V 5 bases, and 7 bases lay outside the gene matches. The CDR3 loop spans 14 amino acids. Germline values: CDR1 SNHLY, CDR2 FYNNEI. The CDR3 region has the DNA TGTGCCAGCAGTTTAGCGGGGGGTTCTCTCGAGCAGTACTTC. Translation: CASSLAGGSLEQYF.

In regard to this clone: Other DNA sequences in this sample translate to the same CDR3. The chain carries TRBV6-5 and TRBJ2-3; D uncertain. CDR3 length equals 14 residues. Trimming removed 2 bases at V and 2 bases at J, with 8 bases between. Germline V lookup: CDR1 MNHEY, CDR2 SVGAGI. The CDR3 DNA sequence: TGTGCCAGCAGTTACCTTGGTTCCACAGATACGCAGTATTTT. This encodes CASSYLGSTDTQYF.

The chain is built from TRBV28 and TRBJ2-3; the D call may be TRBD1 or TRBD2 (5 bases each). Germline-derived CDR1 and CDR2 are MDHEN and SYDVKM. The CDR3 is 15 residues long. The V gene lost 7 bases and the J gene lost 0 bases, with 14 bases spanning the gap. CDR3 nucleotides: TGTGCCAGCAAGTTAGGGGAGTTGAGCACAGATACGCAGTATTTT. It specifies CASKLGELSTDTQYF.

V and J are TRBV5-8 and TRBJ2-2; D gene unclear. Per the germline V gene, CDR1 is SGHTS and CDR2 is YDEGEE. Trimming took off 4 bases at V and 3 bases at J, with 10 bases between the two ends. This CDR3 has 14 amino acids. Written as DNA, the CDR3 is TGTGCCAGCAGCCCAATTACGTACACCGGGGAGCTGTTTTTT. Amino acids: CASSPITYTGELFF.

As for this clone: Other DNA variants within this sample encode the same CDR3. The rearrangement uses TRBV7-8 and TRBJ2-3, with D possibly matching TRBD2 (6 bases). CDR1 and CDR2 (germline): SGHVS, FQNEAQ. Trimming stripped 1 base from V and 3 bases from J, with 11 bases between. This CDR3 region has 15 residues. The CDR3, as DNA: TGTGCCAGCAGCTTAGGGACTACATCGACAGATACGCAGTATTTT. Protein sequence: CASSLGTTSTDTQYF.

This clone was found once. This sequence joins TRBV30 and TRBJ1-2; no firm D call. V was trimmed by 0 bases and J by 4 bases, leaving 12 bases between them. Germline V lookup: CDR1 GTSNPN, CDR2 SVGIG (reference sequence). The CDR3 is 14 amino acids. In nucleotides, the CDR3 is TGTGCCTGGAGTGTACCGGACTACTCCTATGGCTACACCTTC. Protein sequence: CAWSVPDYSYGYTF.

The chain carries TRBV28 and TRBJ1-1, with D possibly being TRBD1 (5 bases). V dropped 1 base and J dropped 4 bases, with 13 bases sitting between them. CDR1 is MDHEN and CDR2 is SYDVKM in the germline V gene. The CDR3 has 15 residues. The CDR3 DNA follows: TGTGCCAGCAGTTTATCCAGGGCGGTAAGCACTGAAGCTTTCTTT. Protein: CASSLSRAVSTEAFF.

The chain is built from TRBV5-4 and TRBJ1-1; the D gene is possibly TRBD1 (6 bases). The ends were cut back, 0 bases at V and 7 bases at J, with 7 bases in the middle. Germline V gene sequence: CDR1 SGHNT, CDR2 YYREEE (reference sequence). The CDR3 consists of 12 residues. The CDR3 loop is CASSLEQGEAFF. CDR3 in DNA: TGTGCCAGCAGCTTGGAACAGGGTGAAGCTTTCTTT.

V gene TRBV1 combines with J gene TRBJ1-2. TRBV1 is tagged as a pseudogene. The CDR3 extends over 10 amino acids. This CDR3 reads CTAFFWGYTF. CDR3 in DNA: TGCACCGCCTTTTTTTGGGGCTACACCTTC.

The rearrangement links TRBV10-2 to TRBJ2-1; 8 bases match TRBD2. CDR1 is WSHSY and CDR2 is SAAADI in the germline V gene. The V and J ends lost 8 bases and 3 bases, in that order; junction bases with no gene match: 9. The CDR3 spans 15 residues. CDR3 sequence reads: CASRPPGTSYNEQFF. The CDR3 DNA reads TGCGCCAGCCGCCCGCCCGGGACTAGCTACAATGAGCAGTTCTTC.

The chain couples TRBV21-1 to TRBJ1-6; TRBD1 is taken as the D call from the table, unchecked against the DNA. TRBV21-1 is described as a pseudogene. The CDR3 is 16 amino acids. CDR3 DNA: TGTGCCAGCAGATCCCCTCAGGGGGCGCGAAAGTCACCCCTCCACTTT. This translates into CASRSPQGARKSPLHF.

As to this clone: Other nucleotide sequences in the sample specify the same CDR3. Here the CDR3 reads CASSLDLGSYGYTF. The CDR3 coding sequence is TGTGCCAGCAGCTTAGATCTTGGGAGCTATGGCTACACCTTC. The chain combines TRBV11-2 with TRBJ1-2, with D uncertain. V lost 0 bases, J lost 4 bases, and 9 bases lay in between. The CDR3 contains 14 residues. In germline, CDR1 is SGHAT, CDR2 FQNNGV.

The chain employs TRBV10-1 and TRBJ2-7; D is possibly TRBD1 (5 bases). Trimming removed 3 bases at V and 0 bases at J, with 9 bases between. CDR3 size: 14 residues. Germline V CDR1 and CDR2: WNHNN, SYGVQD (reference sequence). CDR3 in DNA: TGCGCCAGCAGTGATCTAGGGGTCTCCTACGAGCAGTACTTC. Translated: CASSDLGVSYEQYF.

This clone is a singleton in its sample. J is TRBJ2-7 and V is TRBV6-5; D is ambiguous. The CDR3 spans 14 residues. The V gene lost 6 bases and the J gene lost 5 bases, with 17 bases spanning the gap. The germline V gene has CDR1 MNHEY and CDR2 SVGAGI. CDR3 nucleotides: TGTGCCAGCAGCCCCCTCGGCGGAACCCACGAGCAGTACTTC. As protein: CASSPLGGTHEQYF.

A note on this clone: Other nucleotide sequences in the sample specify the same CDR3. This rearrangement joins TRBV7-2 to TRBJ2-1, with unresolved D. Trimming removed 5 bases from V and 4 bases from J, with 9 bases in between. Looked up from germline, CDR1 is SGHTA and CDR2 is FQGNSA. CDR3 size: 13 residues. The CDR3 here is CASSLDGYNEQFF. DNA of the CDR3: TGTGCCAGCAGCCTAGACGGATACAATGAGCAGTTCTTC.

With respect to this clone: Other nucleotide sequences from this sample produce the same CDR3. The DNA for the CDR3 is TGTGCCAGCCGAGCGGGGAACACTGAAGCTTTCTTT. Amino acids: CASRAGNTEAFF. The rearrangement links TRBV5-6 to TRBJ1-1; D not resolved. There are 12 residues in the CDR3. Germline V gives CDR1 SGHDT, CDR2 YYEEEE. V was shortened by 7 bases and J by 1 base, with 8 bases between the two germline ends.

The chain recombines TRBV7-9 with TRBJ1-2; D is unresolved. The V end was cut by 1 base, the J end by 4 bases, with 13 bases between. The germline V gene encodes CDR1 SEHNR and CDR2 FQNEAQ (reference sequence). CDR3 size: 15 residues. The chain's CDR3 is CASSLGLGNTYGYTF. CDR3 DNA sequence: TGTGCCAGCAGCTTAGGGTTAGGAAACACCTATGGCTACACCTTC.

The chain links TRBV4-2 to TRBJ2-7; D possibly corresponds to TRBD1 (6 bases). Germline V lookup: CDR1 LGHNA, CDR2 YNFKEQ. This CDR3 comprises 16 residues. Trimming took off 0 bases at V and 0 bases at J, with 12 bases between the two ends. CDR3 residues: CASSQEDTGFSYEQYF. DNA for the CDR3: TGTGCCAGCAGCCAAGAAGACACAGGGTTCTCCTACGAGCAGTACTTC.

V gene TRBV27 combines with J gene TRBJ1-6; D gene unclear. Germline V gene data show CDR1 as MNHEY and CDR2 as SMNVEV (reference sequence). Between the trimmed V and J ends, which lost 0 bases and 7 bases, there was a span of 7 bases. The CDR3 is 14 amino acids. The chain's CDR3 is CASSLSPGNSPLHF. Here the CDR3 DNA reads TGTGCCAGCAGTTTATCCCCGGGGAATTCACCCCTCCACTTT.